Listed here are 13 T cell receptor beta chains from one sample, sequenced in a study of regulatory T cells in long-lasting Graves disease. Building the TCR beta libraries relied on iRepertoire HTBI primers, and CDR3 regions underwent Arm-PCR. TCRdb processed the multiplex PCR reads anew with MiXCR; each CDR3 protein has one entry. The table lists a few hundred thousand distinct CDR3 sequences, 13% of them singletons. Time point defined: newly diagnosed GD, antithyroid drugs for less than 3 months. The TCR library used RNA extracted from PBMCs. These same data were also listed under a study on T cells in Graves' hyperthyroidism and ophthalmopathy.

Sequences were derived from peripheral blood mononuclear cells (PBMCs), sampled at new diagnosis, from a patient treated with antithyroid drugs. These receptors came from a man aged 25 to 40 with Graves disease.

This clonotype was seen at least ten times. The rearrangement joins TRBV29-1 to TRBJ2-3; TRBD1 agrees at 10 bases. The CDR3 is 15 residues long. V shed 4 bases and J 3 bases; nucleotides not matched to a gene: 7. Per germline, CDR1 SQVTM and CDR2 ANQGSEA. The CDR3 nucleotides read TGCAGCGTTGCACGACAGGGGGCGAGAACAGATACGCAGTATTTT. It translates to CSVARQGARTDTQYF.

Many counts were recorded for this clonotype. The rearrangement links TRBV2 to TRBJ2-3; perhaps TRBD2 as D (6 bases). The V end was cut by 3 bases, the J end by 7 bases, with 14 bases between. Germline loops: CDR1 SNHLY, CDR2 FYNNEI. The CDR3 is 14 amino acids. CDR3 in amino acids: CASSEETWDYTQYF. The DNA for the CDR3 is TGTGCCAGCAGTGAGGAGACCTGGGACTATACGCAGTATTTT.

The chain couples TRBV30 to TRBJ1-2; no clear D. The CDR3 loop spans 12 amino acids. V gave up 0 bases and J gave up 5 bases, with 7 bases separating them. Germline V lookup: CDR1 GTSNPN, CDR2 SVGIG (reference sequence). The CDR3 DNA reads as TGTGCCTGGAGTGTAAGGGAATATGGCTACACCTTC. It encodes CAWSVREYGYTF.

V and J are TRBV4-1 and TRBJ2-2; D unresolved. V lost 1 base to trimming and J lost 7 bases, with 10 bases between them. CDR1 is MGHRA, CDR2 YSYEKL, per germline. The CDR3 sequence is 14 residues long. The CDR3 sequence is CASSQGSPIGELFF. In DNA form, the CDR3 reads TGCGCCAGCAGCCAAGGAAGCCCCATCGGGGAGCTGTTTTTT.

This clonotype was counted at least ten times. The chain combines TRBV12-3 or TRBV12-4 with TRBJ2-3; TRBD2 is a possible D gene (6 bases). V was pared by 8 bases and J by 0 bases, with 24 bases between. The CDR3 loop spans 18 amino acids. CDR3 in DNA: TGTGCCAGCCTCCCCCCCGGGAGAACCCGGGGTAGCACAGATACGCAGTATTTT. It is translated as CASLPPGRTRGSTDTQYF.

The J gene is TRBJ2-5, the V gene TRBV13; D may be TRBD2 (6 bases). CDR1 is PRHDT and CDR2 is FYEKMQ in the germline V gene (reference sequence). The CDR3 runs to 17 residues. Between the trimmed V and J ends, which lost 5 bases and 5 bases, there was a span of 24 bases. The CDR3 region is CASSLSSGRKRRETQYF. In nucleotides, the CDR3 is TGTGCCAGCAGCCTCAGTTCCGGGAGAAAGAGAAGGGAGACCCAGTACTTC.

This clonotype was detected ten times or more. The rearrangement links TRBV20-1 to TRBJ2-7; no clear D gene. V lost 0 bases and J 5 bases, leaving 14 bases between the germline ends. Looked up from germline, CDR1 is DFQATT and CDR2 is SNEGSKA (reference sequence). The CDR3 runs 14 residues. CDR3 sequence (DNA): TGCAGTGCTAGAGACCCCCAGGCAATCCACGAGCAGTACTTC. It encodes CSARDPQAIHEQYF.

This clonotype was recorded at least ten times. This chain connects TRBV11-2 to TRBJ2-2; no clear D gene. The CDR3 consists of 13 residues. CDR1 and CDR2 from the germline V gene are SGHAT and FQNNGV. Trimming took 2 bases from V and 7 from J, leaving 8 bases between them. The CDR3 sequence: CASSLRSVGELFF. CDR3 nucleotide sequence: TGTGCCAGCAGCTTACGCTCGGTCGGGGAGCTGTTTTTT.

There are a few counts of this clonotype. The chain couples TRBV24-1 to TRBJ2-5; TRBD1 aligns across 9 bases. Germline V gives CDR1 KGHDR, CDR2 SFDVKD. The length of the CDR3 is 16 residues. The V and J ends lost 4 bases and 3 bases, in that order; junction bases with no gene match: 8. The CDR3 DNA is TGTGCCACCAGTGACGGGACAGGGAGGTTCGAAGAGACCCAGTACTTC. Residues: CATSDGTGRFEETQYF.

This clonotype was picked up a small number of times. The CDR3 nucleotides read TGTGCCAGCAGTACCCAGGGAGTACGGGAAAAACTGTTTTTT. Its translation is CASSTQGVREKLFF. The gene calls are TRBV7-9 and TRBJ1-4; TRBD1 might be the D (5 bases). The germline CDR1 and CDR2 sequences are SEHNR and FQNEAQ (reference sequence). V lost 6 bases, J lost 8 bases, and 16 bases lay in between. This CDR3 contains 14 residues.

The V call is TRBV20-1, the J call TRBJ2-7; possibly TRBD2 for D (5 bases). The CDR3 sequence is 13 residues long. V lost 5 bases, J lost 3 bases, and 14 bases lay in between. Germline CDR1 is DFQATT and CDR2 is SNEGSKA (reference sequence). CDR3 residues: CSAPDWLSYEQYF. The DNA of the CDR3 is TGCAGTGCTCCGGACTGGTTGAGCTACGAGCAGTACTTC.

This clonotype was counted only a few times. The CDR3 sequence is CASSSRGANSYEQYF. CDR3 coding DNA: TGTGCCAGCTCAAGCCGCGGTGCCAATTCCTACGAGCAGTACTTC. This chain uses TRBV18 with TRBJ2-7; D is unresolved. The ends were cut back, 5 bases at V and 1 base at J, with 15 bases in the middle. From germline, CDR1 is KGHSH and CDR2 LQKENI. CDR3 length: 15 residues. Full variable domain (remainder filled in from reference TRBV18 and TRBJ2-7): NAGVMQNPRHLVRRRGQEARLRCSPMKGHSHVYWYRQLPEEGLKFMVYLQKENIIDESGMPKERFSAEFPKEGPSILRIQQVVRGDSAAYFCASSSRGANSYEQYFGPGTRLTVT.

The genes are TRBV12-3 or TRBV12-4 and TRBJ2-2, with D tentatively TRBD1 (5 bases). The CDR3 is 15 amino acids. Trimming pared 3 bases from V and 4 bases from J, leaving 12 bases between. DNA for the CDR3: TGTGCCAGCAGTTTTTACGGACAAACCACCGGGGAGCTGTTTTTT. It translates to CASSFYGQTTGELFF.